This T cell receptor (beta chain) was recorded in a study of regulatory T cells in long-lasting Graves disease. According to the study, TCR beta libraries were built with iRepertoire HTBI primers and CDR3-region Arm-PCR. TCRdb redid the calling of the multiplex PCR reads with MiXCR, one entry per CDR3 protein. The sample lists some 470,000 distinct CDR3 sequences; roughly 21% were seen once. Documented time point: persistent/refractory GD, antithyroid drugs over 5 years with positive TRAb. Extracted PBMC RNA gave rise to the TCR library. As for this clonotype: The antigen remains undetermined. One end of the junction varies from germline; a read error may be responsible.

Regarding the study as a whole: TCR diversity was lower in persistent Graves' patients (versus newly diagnosed ones).

The clonotype comes from a female donor with Graves disease. The input for sequencing was peripheral blood mononuclear cells (PBMCs), taken when the disease was refractory, from a patient treated with antithyroid drugs.

The CDR3 is CASGYSSREGLYEQYF. CDR3 sequence (DNA): TGTGCCAGCGGTTACTCGAGTCGGGAGGGCCTCTACGAGCAGTACTTC. The chain has TRBV6-5 and TRBJ2-7; TRBD2 aligns across 8 bases. The germline V gene encodes CDR1 MNHEY and CDR2 SVGAGI. The CDR3 runs 16 residues.